This T cell receptor beta chain was captured by sequencing in a study of blood T cells in healthy people across ages. Findings and limits, study-wide: Diversity of TCR beta per million T cells declined in a roughly linear way with age.

V gave up 7 bases and J gave up 4 bases; unmatched junction bases: 10. The CDR3 spans 16 residues. The germline V gene encodes CDR1 SEHNR and CDR2 FQNEAQ (reference sequence). Then a second PCR, running roughly 7 to 11 cycles, was carried out with a sample-barcoded 5' primer and a J-beta primer mix. TCRdb ran MiXCR on the 5' RACE reads and lists one entry per CDR3 protein. The sample yields 1.5 million to 2 million distinct CDR3 sequences, about 50% seen once. This clonotype has a handful of counts. Antigen specificity is unknown. Sequenced: blood. The V and J genes are TRBV7-9 and TRBJ2-1, with 10 nucleotides matching TRBD1. This TCR was recovered from a woman in her thirties or forties in good health. CDR3 region: CASKLNRDRGYNEQFF. CDR3 nucleotide sequence: TGTGCCAGCAAACTTAATCGGGACAGGGGTTACAATGAGCAGTTCTTC. The variable domain in full, completed from reference TRBV7-9 and TRBJ2-1, reads DTGVSQNPRHKITKRGQNVTFRCDPISEHNRLYWYRQTLGQGPEFLTYFQNEAQLEKSRLLSDRFSAERPKGSFSTLEIQRTEQGDSAMYLCASKLNRDRGYNEQFFGPGTRLTVL.